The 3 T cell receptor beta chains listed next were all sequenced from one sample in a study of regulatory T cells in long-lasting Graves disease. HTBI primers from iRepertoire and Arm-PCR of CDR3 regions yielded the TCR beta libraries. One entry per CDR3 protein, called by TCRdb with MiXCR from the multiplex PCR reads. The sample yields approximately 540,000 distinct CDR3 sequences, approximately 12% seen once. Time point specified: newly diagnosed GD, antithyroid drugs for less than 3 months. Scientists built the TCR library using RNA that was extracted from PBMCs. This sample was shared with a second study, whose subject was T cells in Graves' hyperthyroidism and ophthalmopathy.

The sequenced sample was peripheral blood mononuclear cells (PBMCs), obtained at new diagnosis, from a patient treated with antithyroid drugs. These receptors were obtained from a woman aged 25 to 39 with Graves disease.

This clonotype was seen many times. This CDR3 is CASTPYSGSPYNEQFF. For the CDR3, the DNA is TGTGCCAGTACCCCTTATAGCGGGAGTCCCTACAATGAGCAGTTCTTC. The chain joins TRBV19 to TRBJ2-1; 9 nucleotides agree with TRBD2. The J segment lost 2 bases and the V segment lost 7 bases, leaving 9 bases of the junction unmatched. Germline CDR1 is LNHDA and CDR2 is SQIVND (reference sequence). The CDR3 extends over 16 amino acids.

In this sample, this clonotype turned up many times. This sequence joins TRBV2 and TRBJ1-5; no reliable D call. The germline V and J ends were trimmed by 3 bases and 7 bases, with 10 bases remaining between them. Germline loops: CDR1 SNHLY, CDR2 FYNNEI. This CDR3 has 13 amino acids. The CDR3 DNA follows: TGTGCCAGCAGTGATATCACGGGCCAGCCCCAGCATTTT. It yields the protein CASSDITGQPQHF.

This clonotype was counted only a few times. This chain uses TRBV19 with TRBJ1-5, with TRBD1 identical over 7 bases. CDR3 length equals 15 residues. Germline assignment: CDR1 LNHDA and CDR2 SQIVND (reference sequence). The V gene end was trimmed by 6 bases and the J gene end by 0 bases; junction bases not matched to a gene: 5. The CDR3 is CASSEQGYSNQPQHF. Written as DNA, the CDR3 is TGTGCCAGTAGCGAACAGGGGTATAGCAATCAGCCCCAGCATTTT.